These T cell receptor beta chains were read from a single sample in a study of cytomegalovirus exposure and HLA in healthy donors. This table comes from immunoSEQ multiplex PCR, and its TCRdb copy is limited to in-frame clones, with some not included. The table lists just over 200,000 clones, approximately 70% of them singletons. Sequenced material: PBMCs. All receptors derive from a man between 40 and 49 years old in good health and CMV-seropositive. The CDR3 runs from the conserved cysteine through the conserved F or W. The D gene is left open where the match is weak. Some rows have no size entry. The others give once, few or many, or a class for an expanded clone.

V gene: TRBV6-1
J gene: TRBJ1-1
clone size: few
D gene: .
CDR3 protein: CASSEGAYTEAFF
CDR3 DNA: TGTGCCAGCAGTGAAGGAGCTTACACTGAAGCTTTCTTT

V gene: TRBV10-3
J gene: TRBJ2-2
clone size: .
D gene: TRBD1
CDR3 protein: CAISRQGWDTGELFF
CDR3 DNA: TGTGCCATCAGTCGACAGGGTTGGGACACCGGGGAGCTGTTTTTT

V gene: TRBV9
J gene: TRBJ2-3
clone size: .
D gene: .
CDR3 protein: CASSVGVADTQYF
CDR3 DNA: TGTGCCAGCAGCGTAGGAGTTGCAGATACGCAGTATTTT

V gene: TRBV19
J gene: TRBJ2-1
clone size: .
D gene: TRBD1
CDR3 protein: CASSSDRGISYNEQFF
CDR3 DNA: TGTGCCAGTAGTTCCGACAGGGGCATCTCCTACAATGAGCAGTTCTTC

V gene: TRBV5-4
J gene: TRBJ2-2
clone size: .
D gene: TRBD1
CDR3 protein: CASSLGDRDTGELFF
CDR3 DNA: TGTGCCAGCAGCTTGGGGGACAGGGACACCGGGGAGCTGTTTTTT

V gene: TRBV7-2
J gene: TRBJ1-5
clone size: .
D gene: TRBD1
CDR3 protein: CASSPAGTGIGQPQHF
CDR3 DNA: TGTGCCAGCAGCCCCGCCGGGACAGGGATCGGACAGCCCCAGCATTTT

V gene: TRBV9
J gene: TRBJ2-3
clone size: .
D gene: TRBD2
CDR3 protein: CASSTGGSDTQYF
CDR3 DNA: TGTGCCAGCAGCACGGGGGGTTCGGATACGCAGTATTTT

V gene: TRBV18
J gene: TRBJ2-7
clone size: .
D gene: TRBD2
CDR3 protein: CASSQGRGEQYF
CDR3 DNA: TGTGCCAGCTCACAGGGGAGGGGCGAGCAGTACTTC

V gene: TRBV11-2
J gene: TRBJ2-7
clone size: once
D gene: TRBD1
CDR3 protein: CASSSRPGQGAYEQYF
CDR3 DNA: TGTGCCAGCAGCTCTCGACCGGGACAGGGGGCCTACGAGCAGTACTTC

V gene: TRBV5-6
J gene: TRBJ2-7
clone size: .
D gene: .
CDR3 protein: CASSVTSGSTYEQYF
CDR3 DNA: TGTGCCAGCAGTGTAACCAGTGGTTCGACCTACGAGCAGTACTTC

V gene: TRBV27
J gene: TRBJ2-3
clone size: .
D gene: .
CDR3 protein: CASSYGGGLDTQYF
CDR3 DNA: TGTGCCAGCTCCTATGGAGGGGGCTTAGATACGCAGTATTTT

V gene: TRBV7-9
J gene: TRBJ2-7
clone size: few
D gene: .
CDR3 protein: CASAGASGPYEQYF
CDR3 DNA: TGTGCCAGCGCGGGGGCTAGCGGTCCCTACGAGCAGTACTTC

V gene: TRBV11-2
J gene: TRBJ2-1
clone size: .
D gene: TRBD2
CDR3 protein: CASSSDTSGGARGEQFF
CDR3 DNA: TGTGCCAGCAGCTCAGACACTAGCGGGGGGGCTCGGGGTGAGCAGTTCTTC

V gene: TRBV11-2
J gene: TRBJ2-2
clone size: .
D gene: .
CDR3 protein: CASSLRAGLSGELFF
CDR3 DNA: TGTGCCAGCAGCTTAAGGGCGGGCCTGTCCGGGGAGCTGTTTTTT

V gene: TRBV11-3
J gene: TRBJ2-7
clone size: once
D gene: .
CDR3 protein: CASSQGAGAPYEQYF
CDR3 DNA: TGTGCCAGCAGCCAAGGGGCAGGGGCACCCTACGAGCAGTACTTC

V gene: TRBV29-1
J gene: TRBJ2-5
clone size: .
D gene: TRBD1
CDR3 protein: CSAKGQGVLETQYF
CDR3 DNA: TGCAGCGCTAAGGGACAGGGGGTTTTGGAGACCCAGTACTTC

V gene: TRBV25-1
J gene: TRBJ2-7
clone size: .
D gene: .
CDR3 protein: CASRLISSYEQYF
CDR3 DNA: TGTGCCAGCAGATTGATTAGCTCCTACGAGCAGTACTTC

V gene: TRBV5-5
J gene: TRBJ1-2
clone size: .
D gene: TRBD1
CDR3 protein: CASSFGTGGSKTNYGYTF
CDR3 DNA: TGTGCCAGCAGCTTCGGGACAGGGGGCTCTAAAACCAACTATGGCTACACCTTC

V gene: TRBV5-1
J gene: TRBJ2-2
clone size: few
D gene: TRBD2
CDR3 protein: CASSFLAGGNTGELFF
CDR3 DNA: TGCGCCAGCAGCTTCTTAGCGGGGGGGAACACCGGGGAGCTGTTTTTT

V gene: TRBV9
J gene: TRBJ1-3
clone size: .
D gene: .
CDR3 protein: CASSPEGVGNTIYF
CDR3 DNA: TGTGCCAGCAGCCCAGAGGGGGTCGGAAACACCATATATTTT

V gene: TRBV5-4
J gene: TRBJ2-2
clone size: .
D gene: .
CDR3 protein: CASSSDRGNGELFF
CDR3 DNA: TGTGCCAGCAGCTCCGACCGGGGAAACGGGGAGCTGTTTTTT

V gene: TRBV2
J gene: TRBJ1-1
clone size: .
D gene: .
CDR3 protein: CASSGSGNTEAFF
CDR3 DNA: TGTGCCAGCAGTGGCTCGGGGAACACTGAAGCCTTCTTT

V gene: TRBV6-6
J gene: TRBJ2-5
clone size: .
D gene: .
CDR3 protein: CASSYAGGSQETQYF
CDR3 DNA: TGTGCCAGCAGTTACGCCGGCGGGTCGCAAGAGACCCAGTACTTC

V gene: TRBV18
J gene: TRBJ2-5
clone size: .
D gene: .
CDR3 protein: CASSPEAQETQYF
CDR3 DNA: TGTGCCAGCTCACCCGAGGCCCAGGAGACCCAGTACTTC